This T cell receptor beta chain was profiled in a study of tumor and adjacent non-tumor tissue in lung cancer. Points from the study as a whole: Normal lung showed higher cumulative top 100 clone frequency than tumor.

This clonotype was seen only once. Its antigen remains unidentified. A read error may account for a junction end that differs from germline. The CDR3 is 15 residues long. Germline V gene sequence: CDR1 SGHVS, CDR2 FQNEAQ. No cell sorting was done before RNA was extracted from the tissue. The normal lung tissue was taken more than 3 cm from the tumor edge. Three rounds of nested PCR, following a modified ARM-PCR protocol, produced the TCRbeta library. TCRdb independently ran MiXCR on the multiplex PCR reads; one entry per CDR3 protein. This repertoire shows about 98,000 distinct CDR3 sequences, 75% to 85% found once; its top ten account for more than 30%.

This clonotype was obtained from a man aged 55-75 years with small cell lung cancer. The sequencing sample was made of distant non-tumor lung tissue. The gene calls are TRBV7-8 and TRBJ1-5, with D tentatively TRBD1 (6 bases). The CDR3 nucleotides are TGTGCCAGGAGCTTCCAGGGCAGGGGAGGTCAGCCCCAGAATTTT. The encoded protein is CARSFQGRGGQPQNF.